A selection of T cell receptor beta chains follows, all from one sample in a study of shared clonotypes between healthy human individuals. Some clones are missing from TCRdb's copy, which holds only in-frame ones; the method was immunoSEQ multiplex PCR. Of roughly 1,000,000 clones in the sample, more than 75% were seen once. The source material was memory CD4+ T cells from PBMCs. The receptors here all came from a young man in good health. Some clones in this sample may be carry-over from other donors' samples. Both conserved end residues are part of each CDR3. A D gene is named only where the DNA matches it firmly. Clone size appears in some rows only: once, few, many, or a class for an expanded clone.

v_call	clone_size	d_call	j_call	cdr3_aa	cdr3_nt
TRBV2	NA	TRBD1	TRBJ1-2	CASSGTGDYGYTF	TGTGCCAGCAGCGGGACAGGGGACTATGGCTACACCTTC
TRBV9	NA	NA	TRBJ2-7	CASSVDYGSYEQYF	TGTGCCAGCAGCGTAGACTACGGCTCCTACGAGCAGTACTTC
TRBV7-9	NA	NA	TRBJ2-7	CASSWGQTNEQYF	TGTGCCAGCAGTTGGGGACAAACGAACGAGCAGTACTTC
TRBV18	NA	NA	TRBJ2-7	CASSSGRHSYEQYF	TGTGCCAGCTCATCCGGACGGCACTCCTACGAGCAGTACTTC
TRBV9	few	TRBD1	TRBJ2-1	CASSLTGDSYNEQFF	TGTGCCAGCAGCCTGACAGGGGACTCCTACAATGAGCAGTTCTTC
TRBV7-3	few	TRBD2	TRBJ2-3	CASSLRYGRERSTDTQYF	TGTGCCAGCAGCTTAAGGTACGGGCGGGAGAGAAGCACAGATACGCAGTATTTT
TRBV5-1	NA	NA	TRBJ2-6	CASSLGARAYSGANVLTF	TGCGCCAGCAGCTTGGGCGCCAGGGCTTACTCTGGGGCCAACGTCCTGACTTTC
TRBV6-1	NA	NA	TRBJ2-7	CASSLYEQGYEQYF	TGTGCCAGCAGTCTTTATGAACAGGGCTACGAGCAGTACTTC
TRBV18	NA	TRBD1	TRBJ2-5	CASSPSRGPGETQYF	TGTGCCAGCTCACCATCCAGGGGGCCTGGAGAGACCCAGTACTTC
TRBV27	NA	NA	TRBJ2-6	CASSFQGSGANVLTF	TGTGCCAGCAGTTTTCAGGGGTCTGGGGCCAACGTCCTGACTTTC
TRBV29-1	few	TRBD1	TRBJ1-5	CSARQGYGNQPQHF	TGCAGCGCCCGACAGGGGTACGGCAATCAGCCCCAGCATTTT
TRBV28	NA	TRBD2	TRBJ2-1	CASSLSVSPSGGLTYNEQFF	TGTGCCAGCAGTTTAAGTGTCTCCCCTAGCGGGGGACTCACCTACAATGAGCAGTTCTTC
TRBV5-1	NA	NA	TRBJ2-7	CASSSLPQGSYEQYF	TGCGCCAGCAGCTCCCTCCCCCAGGGCTCCTACGAGCAGTACTTC
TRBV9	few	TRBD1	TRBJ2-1	CASSVSGQGYNEQFF	TGTGCCAGCAGCGTATCCGGACAGGGGTACAATGAGCAGTTCTTC
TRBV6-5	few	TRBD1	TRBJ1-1	CASSYVGQGTEAFF	TGTGCCAGCAGTTATGTAGGACAGGGGACTGAAGCTTTCTTT
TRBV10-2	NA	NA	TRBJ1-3	CASTPGKSGNTIYF	TGCGCCAGCACTCCGGGGAAGAGCGGAAACACCATATATTTT
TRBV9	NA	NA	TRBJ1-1	CASSHNGGAYTEAFF	TGTGCCAGCAGCCACAATGGGGGAGCCTATACTGAAGCTTTCTTT
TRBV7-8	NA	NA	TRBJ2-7	CASSLFRVGYEQYF	TGTGCCAGCAGCTTATTCAGGGTCGGCTACGAGCAGTACTTC
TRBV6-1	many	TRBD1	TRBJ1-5	CASSEAEGAGNQPQHF	TGTGCCAGCAGTGAAGCTGAGGGGGCCGGCAATCAGCCCCAGCATTTT
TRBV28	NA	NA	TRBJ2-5	CASSILKETQYF	TGTGCCAGCAGTATTCTCAAAGAGACCCAGTACTTC
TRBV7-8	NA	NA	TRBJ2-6	CASSPKTGAGANVLTF	TGTGCCAGCAGCCCGAAAACGGGGGCTGGGGCCAACGTCCTGACTTTC
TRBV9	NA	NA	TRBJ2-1	CASSVDPRSSYNEQFF	TGTGCCAGCAGCGTAGACCCTAGAAGCTCCTACAATGAGCAGTTCTTC
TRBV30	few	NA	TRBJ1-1	CAWKGWTATEAFF	TGTGCCTGGAAAGGTTGGACAGCCACTGAAGCTTTCTTT
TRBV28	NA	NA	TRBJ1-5	CASTDNTRDQHF	TGTGCCAGCACCGATAATACACGGGACCAGCATTTT
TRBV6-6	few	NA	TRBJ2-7	CASSTTPGAGTYEQYF	TGTGCCAGCAGTACGACGCCCGGGGCAGGAACCTACGAGCAGTACTTC
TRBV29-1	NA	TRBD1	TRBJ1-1	CSAGQGGDTEAFF	TGCAGCGCCGGACAGGGTGGGGACACTGAAGCTTTCTTT
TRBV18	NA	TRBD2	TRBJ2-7	CASSPPISGPSSYEQYF	TGTGCCAGCTCACCTCCGATTAGCGGGCCTTCCTCCTACGAGCAGTACTTC
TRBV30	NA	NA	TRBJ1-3	CACLGGGIGNTIYF	TGTGCCTGCCTCGGTGGAGGGATCGGAAACACCATATATTTT